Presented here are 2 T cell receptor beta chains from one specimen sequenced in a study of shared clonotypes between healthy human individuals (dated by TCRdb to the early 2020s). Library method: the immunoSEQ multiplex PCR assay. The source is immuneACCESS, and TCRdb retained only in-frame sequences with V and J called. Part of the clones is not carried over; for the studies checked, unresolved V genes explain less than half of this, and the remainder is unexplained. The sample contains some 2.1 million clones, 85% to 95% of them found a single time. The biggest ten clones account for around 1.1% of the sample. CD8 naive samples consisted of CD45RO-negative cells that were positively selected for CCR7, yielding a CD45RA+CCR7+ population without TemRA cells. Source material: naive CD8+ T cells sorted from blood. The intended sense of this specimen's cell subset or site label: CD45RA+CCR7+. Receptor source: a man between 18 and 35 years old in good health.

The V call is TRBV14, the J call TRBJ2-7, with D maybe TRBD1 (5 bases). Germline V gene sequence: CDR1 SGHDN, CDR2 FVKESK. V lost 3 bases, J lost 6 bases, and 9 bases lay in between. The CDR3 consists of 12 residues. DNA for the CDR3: TGTGCCAGCAGCCACCAGGGTTCCGAGCAGTACTTC. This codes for CASSHQGSEQYF.

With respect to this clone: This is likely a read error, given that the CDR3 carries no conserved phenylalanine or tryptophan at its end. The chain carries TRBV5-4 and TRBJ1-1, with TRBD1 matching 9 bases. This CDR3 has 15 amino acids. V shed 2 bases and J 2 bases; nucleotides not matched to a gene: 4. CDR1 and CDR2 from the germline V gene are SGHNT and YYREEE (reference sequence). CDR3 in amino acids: CASSFDRGRNTEAFL. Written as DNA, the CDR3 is TGTGCCAGCAGCTTCGACAGGGGGAGAAACACTGAAGCTTTCCTT.